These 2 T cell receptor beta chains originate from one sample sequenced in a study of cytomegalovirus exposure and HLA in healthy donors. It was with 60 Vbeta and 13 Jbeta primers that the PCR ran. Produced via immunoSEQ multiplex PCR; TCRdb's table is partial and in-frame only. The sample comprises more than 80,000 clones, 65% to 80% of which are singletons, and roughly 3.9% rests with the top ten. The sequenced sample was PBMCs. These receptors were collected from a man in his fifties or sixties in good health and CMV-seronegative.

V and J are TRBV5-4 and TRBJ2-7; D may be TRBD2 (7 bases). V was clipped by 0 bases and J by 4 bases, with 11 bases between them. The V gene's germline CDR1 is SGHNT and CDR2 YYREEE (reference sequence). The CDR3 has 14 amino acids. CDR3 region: CASSLVGGAYEQYF. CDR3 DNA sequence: TGTGCCAGCAGCTTGGTAGGGGGGGCATACGAGCAGTACTTC.

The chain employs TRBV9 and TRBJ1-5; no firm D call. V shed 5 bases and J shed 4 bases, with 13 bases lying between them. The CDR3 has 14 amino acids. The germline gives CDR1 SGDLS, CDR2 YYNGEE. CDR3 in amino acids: CASSAAGVNQPQHF. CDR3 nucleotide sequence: TGTGCCAGCAGTGCGGCCGGGGTGAATCAGCCCCAGCATTTT.